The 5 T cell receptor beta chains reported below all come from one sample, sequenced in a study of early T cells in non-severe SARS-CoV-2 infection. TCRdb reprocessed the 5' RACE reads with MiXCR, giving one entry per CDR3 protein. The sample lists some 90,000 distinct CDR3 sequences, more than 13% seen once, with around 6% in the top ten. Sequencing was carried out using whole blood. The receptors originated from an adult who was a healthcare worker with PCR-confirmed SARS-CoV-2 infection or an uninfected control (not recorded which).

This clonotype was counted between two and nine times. Here the CDR3 reads CASSGADYSNQPQHF. In DNA form, the CDR3 reads TGTGCCAGCAGTGGGGCGGATTATAGCAATCAGCCCCAGCATTTT. The chain joins TRBV2 to TRBJ1-5; unclear D gene. The CDR3 runs 15 residues. The ends were cut back, 4 bases at V and 0 bases at J, with 10 bases in the middle. Germline V gene data show CDR1 as SNHLY and CDR2 as FYNNEI.

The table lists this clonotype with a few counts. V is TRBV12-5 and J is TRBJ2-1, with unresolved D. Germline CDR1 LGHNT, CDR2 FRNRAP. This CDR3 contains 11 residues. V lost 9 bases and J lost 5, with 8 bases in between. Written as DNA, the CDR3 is TGTGCTAGCCCCGGTGACAATGAGCAGTTCTTC. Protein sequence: CASPGDNEQFF.

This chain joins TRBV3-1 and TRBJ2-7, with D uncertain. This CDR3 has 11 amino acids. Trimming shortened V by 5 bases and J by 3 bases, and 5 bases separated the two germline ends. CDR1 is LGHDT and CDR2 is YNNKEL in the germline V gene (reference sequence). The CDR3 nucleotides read TGTGCCAGCAGCGCCAGCTACGAGCAGTACTTC. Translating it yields CASSASYEQYF.

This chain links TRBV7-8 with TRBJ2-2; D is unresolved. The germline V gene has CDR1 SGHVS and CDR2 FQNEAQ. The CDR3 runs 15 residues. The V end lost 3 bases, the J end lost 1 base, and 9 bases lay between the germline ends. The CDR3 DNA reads TGTGCCAGCAGCTTTGCCCGCCTGAACACCGGGGAGCTGTTTTTT. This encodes CASSFARLNTGELFF.

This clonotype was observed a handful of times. CDR3 bases: TGTGCCAGCAGTTTTGGCGGGAGTACAGATACGCAGTATTTT. It encodes CASSFGGSTDTQYF. V usage is TRBV12-3 or TRBV12-4 and J usage is TRBJ2-3; 7 bases are a match to TRBD2. The V segment lost 3 bases and the J segment 3 bases; nucleotides outside the gene matches: 3. This CDR3 region has 14 residues.